This T cell receptor beta chain was captured by sequencing in a study of breast tumors, draining lymph nodes, adjacent tissues. TCRdb recomputed calls from the multiplex PCR reads with MiXCR, one row per CDR3 protein. The table lists 150,000 to 200,000 distinct CDR3 sequences, 30% to 35% of them singletons. From germline, CDR1 is MNHEY and CDR2 SMNVEV (reference sequence). The CDR3 length is 14 residues. The V and J ends lost 3 bases and 10 bases respectively, with 16 bases between them. Breast cancer patients provided tissue from their axillary draining lymph nodes. This clonotype was recorded at least ten times. Antigen: not known. General study results and limits: Tumors had less TCR diversity than lymph nodes, more than nontumor tissue. Most tumor T cells seemingly derive from lymph node, then expand in tumor. Compared with basal-like, luminal-like tumors shared significantly more repertoire with nontumor tissue. That most tumor T cells come from lymph nodes remained unproven.

The V call is TRBV27, the J call TRBJ1-5; tentatively, D is TRBD1 (5 bases). The receptor comes from a female donor with breast cancer. Some clones in this sample may be carry-over from other donors' samples. The source material was axillary lymph node tissue. The CDR3 DNA follows: TGTGCCAGCAGTTTGGAACGACGGCAGGGACCCCAGCATTTT. It yields the protein CASSLERRQGPQHF.